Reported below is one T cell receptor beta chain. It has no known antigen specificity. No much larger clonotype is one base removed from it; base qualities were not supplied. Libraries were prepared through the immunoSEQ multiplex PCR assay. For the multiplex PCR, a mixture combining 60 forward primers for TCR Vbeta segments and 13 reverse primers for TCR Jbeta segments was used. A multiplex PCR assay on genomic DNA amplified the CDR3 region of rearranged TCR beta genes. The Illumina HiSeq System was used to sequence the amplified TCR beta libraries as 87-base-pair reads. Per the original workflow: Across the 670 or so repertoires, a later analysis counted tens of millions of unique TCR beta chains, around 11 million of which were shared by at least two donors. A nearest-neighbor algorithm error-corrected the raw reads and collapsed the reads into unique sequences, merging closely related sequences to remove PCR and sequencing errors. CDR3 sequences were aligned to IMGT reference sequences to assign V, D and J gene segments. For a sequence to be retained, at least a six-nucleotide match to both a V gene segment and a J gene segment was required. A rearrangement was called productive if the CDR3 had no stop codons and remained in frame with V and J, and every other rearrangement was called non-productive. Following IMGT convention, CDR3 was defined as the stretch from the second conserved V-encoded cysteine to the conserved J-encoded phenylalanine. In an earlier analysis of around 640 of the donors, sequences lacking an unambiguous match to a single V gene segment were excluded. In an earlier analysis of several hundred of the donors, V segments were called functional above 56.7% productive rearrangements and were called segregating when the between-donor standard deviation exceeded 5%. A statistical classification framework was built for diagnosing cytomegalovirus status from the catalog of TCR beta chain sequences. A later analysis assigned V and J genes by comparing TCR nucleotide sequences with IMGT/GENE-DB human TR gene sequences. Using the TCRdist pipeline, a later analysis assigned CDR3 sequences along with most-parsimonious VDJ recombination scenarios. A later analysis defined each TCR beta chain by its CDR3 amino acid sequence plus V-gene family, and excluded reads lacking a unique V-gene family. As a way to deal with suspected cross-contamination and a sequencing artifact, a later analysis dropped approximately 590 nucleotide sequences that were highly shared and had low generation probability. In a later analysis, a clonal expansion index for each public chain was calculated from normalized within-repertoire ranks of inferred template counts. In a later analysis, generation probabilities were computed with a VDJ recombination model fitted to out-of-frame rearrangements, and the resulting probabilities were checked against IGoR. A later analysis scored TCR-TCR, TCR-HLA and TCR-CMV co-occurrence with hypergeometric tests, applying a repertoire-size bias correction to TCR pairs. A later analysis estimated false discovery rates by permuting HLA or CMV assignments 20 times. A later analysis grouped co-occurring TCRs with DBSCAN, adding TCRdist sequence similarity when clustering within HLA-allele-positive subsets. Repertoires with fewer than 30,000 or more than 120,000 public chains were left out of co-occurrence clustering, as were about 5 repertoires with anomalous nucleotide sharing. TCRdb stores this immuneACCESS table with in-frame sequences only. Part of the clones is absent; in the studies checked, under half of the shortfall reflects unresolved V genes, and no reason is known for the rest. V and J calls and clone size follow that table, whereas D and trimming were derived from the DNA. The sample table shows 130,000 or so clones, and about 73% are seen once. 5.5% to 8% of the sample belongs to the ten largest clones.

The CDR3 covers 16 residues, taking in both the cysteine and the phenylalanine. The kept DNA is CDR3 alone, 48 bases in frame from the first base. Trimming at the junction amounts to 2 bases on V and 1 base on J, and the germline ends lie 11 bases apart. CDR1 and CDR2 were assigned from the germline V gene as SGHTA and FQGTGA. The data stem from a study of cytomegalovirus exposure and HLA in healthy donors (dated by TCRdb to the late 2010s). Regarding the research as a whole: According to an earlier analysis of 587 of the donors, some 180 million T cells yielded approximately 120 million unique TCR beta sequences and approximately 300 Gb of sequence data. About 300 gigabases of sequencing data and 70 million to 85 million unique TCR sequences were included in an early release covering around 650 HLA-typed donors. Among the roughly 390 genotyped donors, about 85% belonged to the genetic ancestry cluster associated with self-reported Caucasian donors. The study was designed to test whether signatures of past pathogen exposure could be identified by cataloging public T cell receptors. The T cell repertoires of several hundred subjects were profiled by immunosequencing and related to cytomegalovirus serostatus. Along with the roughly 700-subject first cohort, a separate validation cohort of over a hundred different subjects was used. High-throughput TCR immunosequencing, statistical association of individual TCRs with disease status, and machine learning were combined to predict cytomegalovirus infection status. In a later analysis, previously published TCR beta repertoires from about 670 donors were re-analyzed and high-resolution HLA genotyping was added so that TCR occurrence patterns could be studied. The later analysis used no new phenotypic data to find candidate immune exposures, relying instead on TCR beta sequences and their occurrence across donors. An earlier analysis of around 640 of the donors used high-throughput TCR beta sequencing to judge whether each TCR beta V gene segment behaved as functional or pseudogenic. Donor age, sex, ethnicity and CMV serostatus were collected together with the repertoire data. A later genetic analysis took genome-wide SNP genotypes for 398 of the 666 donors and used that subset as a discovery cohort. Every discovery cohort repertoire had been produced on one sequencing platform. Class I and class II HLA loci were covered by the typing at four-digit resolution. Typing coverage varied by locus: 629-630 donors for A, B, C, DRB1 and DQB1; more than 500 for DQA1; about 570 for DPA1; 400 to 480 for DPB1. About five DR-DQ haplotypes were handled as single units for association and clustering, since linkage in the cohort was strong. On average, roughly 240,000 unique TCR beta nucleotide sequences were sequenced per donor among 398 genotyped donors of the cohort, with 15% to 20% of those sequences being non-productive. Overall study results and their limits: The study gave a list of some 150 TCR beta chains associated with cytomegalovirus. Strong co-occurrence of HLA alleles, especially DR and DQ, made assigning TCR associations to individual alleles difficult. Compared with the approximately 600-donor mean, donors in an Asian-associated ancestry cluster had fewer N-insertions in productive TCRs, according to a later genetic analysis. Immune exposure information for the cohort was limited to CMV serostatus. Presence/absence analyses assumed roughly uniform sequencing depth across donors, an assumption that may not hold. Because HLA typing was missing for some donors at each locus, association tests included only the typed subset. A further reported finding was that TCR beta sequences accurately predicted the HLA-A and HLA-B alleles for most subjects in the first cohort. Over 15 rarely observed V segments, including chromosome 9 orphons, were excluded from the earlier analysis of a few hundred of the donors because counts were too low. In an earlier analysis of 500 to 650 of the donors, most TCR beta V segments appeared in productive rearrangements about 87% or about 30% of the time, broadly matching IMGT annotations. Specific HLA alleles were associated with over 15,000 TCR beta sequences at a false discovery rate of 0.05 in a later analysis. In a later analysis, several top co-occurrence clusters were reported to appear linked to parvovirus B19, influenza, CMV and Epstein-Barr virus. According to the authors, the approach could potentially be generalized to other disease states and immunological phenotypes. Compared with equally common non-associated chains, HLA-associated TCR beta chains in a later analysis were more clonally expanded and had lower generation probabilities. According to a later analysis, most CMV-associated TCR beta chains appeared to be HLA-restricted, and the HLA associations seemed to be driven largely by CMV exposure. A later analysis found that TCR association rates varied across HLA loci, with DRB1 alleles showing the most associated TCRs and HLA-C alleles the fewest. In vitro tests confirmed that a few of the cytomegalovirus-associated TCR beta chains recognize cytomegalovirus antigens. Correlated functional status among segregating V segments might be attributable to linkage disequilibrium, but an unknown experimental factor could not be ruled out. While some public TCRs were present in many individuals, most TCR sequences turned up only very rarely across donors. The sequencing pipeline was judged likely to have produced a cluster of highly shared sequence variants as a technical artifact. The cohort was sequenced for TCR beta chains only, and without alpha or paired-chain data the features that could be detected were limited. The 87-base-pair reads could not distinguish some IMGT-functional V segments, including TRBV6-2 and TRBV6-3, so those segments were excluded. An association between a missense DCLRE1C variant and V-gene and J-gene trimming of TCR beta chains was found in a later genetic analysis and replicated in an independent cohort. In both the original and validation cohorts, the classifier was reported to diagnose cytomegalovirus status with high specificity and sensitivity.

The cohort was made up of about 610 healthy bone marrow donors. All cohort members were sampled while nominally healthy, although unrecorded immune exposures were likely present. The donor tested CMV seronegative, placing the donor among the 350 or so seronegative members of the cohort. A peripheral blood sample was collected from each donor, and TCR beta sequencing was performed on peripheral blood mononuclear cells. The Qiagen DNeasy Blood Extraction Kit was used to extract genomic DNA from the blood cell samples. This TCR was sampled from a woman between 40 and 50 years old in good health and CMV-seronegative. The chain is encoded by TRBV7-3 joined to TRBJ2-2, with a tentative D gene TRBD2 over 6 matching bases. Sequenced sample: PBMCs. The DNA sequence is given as TGTGCCAGCAGCTTAGTCGCGGGATTGAACACCGGGGAGCTGTTTTTT. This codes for CASSLVAGLNTGELFF.